This record covers a single T cell receptor beta chain. As originally analysed: Amplification of reference gene primers provided the estimated nucleated cell counts. The data were produced by immunoSEQ multiplex PCR, yet TCRdb's version contains in-frame clones alone and is incomplete. V and J calls and clone size are those listed in that table; D and trimming were worked out from the DNA. The data contain around 300,000 clones, 75% to 90% of them singletons. The source of the sample is a study of blood T cell repertoires in COVID-19. Study details: Samples came from the United States, Italy and Spain, spanning acute and convalescent COVID-19. T cells, B-cell-depleted T cells, or PBMCs supplied cDNA or gDNA.

Per the germline V gene, CDR1 is MNHEY and CDR2 is SVGEGT. This CDR3 is 13 amino acids long. V lost 0 bases to trimming and J lost 3 bases, with 6 bases between them. The chain links TRBV6-2 or TRBV6-3 to TRBJ2-7, with D hard to call. Input material: peripheral blood. The clonotype comes from a woman aged 45-59 years with COVID-19, enrolled during active disease. CDR3 residues: CASSYSEYYEQYF. The CDR3 region has the DNA TGTGCCAGCAGTTACTCGGAGTACTACGAGCAGTACTTC.